The 15 T cell receptor beta chains given below trace back to one sample, sequenced in a study of cytomegalovirus exposure and HLA in healthy donors. The PCR employed 60 Vbeta primers together with 13 Jbeta primers. The method was immunoSEQ multiplex PCR; TCRdb's version includes in-frame clones alone and lacks a portion of them. The data show approximately 80,000 clones, around 80% seen once. Sequenced sample: PBMCs. These receptors were taken from a male donor in good health and CMV-seropositive.

This chain connects TRBV15 to TRBJ1-1; perhaps TRBD1 as D (5 bases). CDR1 is LNHNV, CDR2 YYDKDF, per germline (reference sequence). The CDR3 runs to 14 residues. Deletions cut 8 bases from V and 0 bases from J, with 13 bases between. The CDR3 loop is CATSRGRVNTEAFF. The CDR3 nucleotides read TGTGCCACCTCCCGGGGGAGGGTGAACACTGAAGCTTTCTTT.

V and J are TRBV7-3 and TRBJ2-3; D is ambiguous. The V and J ends lost 2 bases and 2 bases respectively, with 8 bases between them. The CDR3 spans 14 residues. Germline-derived CDR1 and CDR2 are SGHTA and FQGTGA. In nucleotides, the CDR3 is TGTGCCAGCAGCTTAGGCAGTTTCACAGATACGCAGTATTTT. Protein: CASSLGSFTDTQYF.

The chain joins TRBV15 to TRBJ2-3, with 11 nucleotides matching TRBD2. Trimming at V came to 0 bases and at J to 7 bases, leaving 6 bases not matched to a gene. This CDR3 contains 16 residues. The germline gives CDR1 LNHNV, CDR2 YYDKDF (reference sequence). CDR3 in amino acids: CATSRDPLAGGYTQYF. In DNA, the CDR3 is TGTGCCACCAGCAGAGATCCCCTAGCGGGAGGATATACGCAGTATTTT.

The genes are TRBV6-1 and TRBJ1-1, with TRBD1 identical over 7 bases. CDR1 and CDR2 from the germline V gene are MNHNS and SASEGT. J was trimmed by 2 bases and V by 5 bases; bases with no gene match: 2. The CDR3 totals 13 residues. The CDR3 sequence is CASSQGVNTEAFF. The CDR3 bases are TGTGCCAGCAGTCAGGGGGTCAACACTGAAGCTTTCTTT.

The rearrangement uses TRBV5-1 and TRBJ2-5; 10 bases map to TRBD1. The germline V gene has CDR1 SGHRS and CDR2 YFSETQ. V lost 3 bases and J lost 1; bases outside the gene matches: 3. The CDR3 loop spans 15 amino acids. The CDR3 nucleotides read TGCGCCAGCAGCTCGGGACAGGGGCGCCAAGAGACCCAGTACTTC. Amino acids: CASSSGQGRQETQYF.

The chain combines TRBV27 with TRBJ2-7; TRBD1 agrees at 8 bases. Trimming removed 5 bases from V and 9 bases from J; junction bases left unmatched: 12. Germline V gene lookup returns CDR1 MNHEY and CDR2 SMNVEV (reference sequence). There are 14 residues in the CDR3. CDR3 nucleotide sequence: TGTGCCAGCAGTCCAACCGCAGGGGGCGCGACGCAGTACTTC. Its protein product is CASSPTAGGATQYF.

On this clone itself: One junction end does not reproduce the germline sequence, and a read error may be involved. The chain combines TRBV4-3 with TRBJ1-2; 7 bases are shared with TRBD1. The CDR3 sequence is 18 residues long. The V gene's germline CDR1 is LGHNA and CDR2 YSLEER. The CDR3, as DNA: TGCGCCATCAGCCGAAGCGTATCGGGGGACAGCTTTAACTATGGCTACACCTTC. Its translation: CAISRSVSGDSFNYGYTF.

As concerns this clone: At one boundary the junction diverges from the germline segment, which might be a read error. The chain is built from TRBV28 and TRBJ2-7, with a weak D call TRBD2 (6 bases). In germline, CDR1 is MDHEN, CDR2 SYDVKM. This CDR3 contains 13 residues. The CDR3 region has the DNA TGTGCCAGCAGCACGCCCCCTCGGGCTAGCGCCGAGTTC. This codes for CASSTPPRASAEF. Drawing the rest from reference TRBV28 and TRBJ2-7, the complete variable domain is DVKVTQSSRYLVKRTGEKVFLECVQDMDHENMFWYRQDPGLGLRLIYFSYDVKMKEKGDIPEGYSVSREKKERFSLILESASTNQTSMYLCASSTPPRASAEFGPGTRLTVT.

Written as DNA, the CDR3 is TGTGCCAGCAGCTTGATGACTAGCGGGACCAAAAACATTCAGTACTTC. Protein: CASSLMTSGTKNIQYF. The chain couples TRBV5-4 to TRBJ2-4, with TRBD2 matching 11 bases. Trimming at V came to 1 base and at J to 2 bases, leaving 2 bases not matched to a gene. The CDR3 is 16 amino acids. CDR1 is SGHNT and CDR2 is YYREEE in the germline V gene (reference sequence).

The chain links TRBV7-2 to TRBJ2-3; 9 bases match TRBD2. Germline CDR1 reads SGHTA; CDR2 reads FQGNSA. The V segment lost 0 bases and the J segment 5 bases; nucleotides outside the gene matches: 9. CDR3 size: 17 residues. DNA for the CDR3: TGTGCCAGCAGCTTAGCGCCCAGCGGGAGGTTACTAGATACGCAGTATTTT. Translated, it gives CASSLAPSGRLLDTQYF.

The chain has TRBV5-4 and TRBJ2-2; 7 bases map to TRBD2. The CDR3 extends over 17 amino acids. J was trimmed by 6 bases and V by 4 bases; bases with no gene match: 15. Germline loops: CDR1 SGHNT, CDR2 YYREEE (reference sequence). The CDR3 region has the DNA TGTGCCAGCAGCCCTGGGGTCAGCGGGAAGGGTTCCGGGGAGCTGTTTTTT. It codes for CASSPGVSGKGSGELFF.

The chain couples TRBV5-3 to TRBJ2-7; 7 bases align to TRBD2. TRBV5-3 is sorted into the ORF group, with uncertain function. There are 12 residues in the CDR3. V lost 0 bases to trimming and J lost 12 bases; unmatched junction nucleotides: 6. This CDR3 reads CARSLGREKVYF. Written as DNA, the CDR3 is TGTGCCAGAAGCTTGGGGCGGGAGAAGGTGTACTTC.

The genes are TRBV4-2 and TRBJ2-1, with 11 bases that match TRBD2. The germline V gene encodes CDR1 LGHNA and CDR2 YNFKEQ. J gave up 8 bases and V 7 bases, and 7 bases lay outside the gene matches. This CDR3 spans 14 amino acids. CDR3 residues: CASKQTSGKYEQFF. The CDR3 nucleotides read TGTGCCAGCAAACAGACTAGCGGGAAATATGAGCAGTTCTTC.

The chain has TRBV7-3 and TRBJ2-7, with 7 bases matching TRBD2. Germline trimming cut 7 bases from V and 6 bases from J; bases unmatched to any gene: 6. Germline CDR1 is SGHTA and CDR2 is FQGTGA. This CDR3 is 12 amino acids long. CDR3 nucleotides: TGTGCCAGCATTCGGGGGGTCTGCGAGCAGTACTTC. Encoded protein: CASIRGVCEQYF.

The chain recombines TRBV6-4 with TRBJ1-1, with a tentative D call TRBD1 (6 bases). The CDR3 runs 14 residues. CDR1 and CDR2 from the germline V gene are MRHNA and SNTAGT. Trimming cost V 8 bases and J 0 bases, with 13 bases left between them. For the CDR3, the DNA is TGTGCCAGCCGGGACACCAACCTGAACACTGAAGCTTTCTTT. It encodes CASRDTNLNTEAFF.